This T cell receptor (beta chain) was obtained from a study of blood T cell repertoires in COVID-19 (dated by TCRdb to the early 2020s). In terms of the full investigation: Collaborator samples came from the United States, Italy and Spain and covered acute and convalescent phases of COVID-19. The material from the prospective study consisted of cDNA or gDNA derived from T cells, B-cell-depleted T cells, or PBMCs. Subjects who had been exposed to COVID-19, were actively infected with it, or had recovered from it provided the deeply sampled blood TCRbeta repertoires that made up the dataset. The repertoires were made available in a free public database intended to serve as a resource for research on the immune response to SARS-CoV-2. The samples were drawn from two sources: the first 160 participants of the ongoing ImmuneRACE study, and 950 to 1,500 subjects contributed by 6 global collaborators. The sample metadata nearly always contained a de-identified subject ID, COVID-19 status, age in years and sex. Where available, HLA class I and class II types were obtained from metadata supplied by the sample provider rather than from assay-based typing. Summary of the overall study and its limitations: How much clinical and demographic metadata was included differed by source and by participant, and the metadata was provided uncurated.

TCRbeta CDR3 regions were amplified from genomic DNA using the immunoSEQ Assay, a bias-controlled multiplex PCR. Per the authors' processing: Within the assay, amplification of reference gene primers was used to estimate how many nucleated cells each sample contained. Sequence reads were collapsed and filtered to measure the absolute abundance of every unique TCRbeta CDR3 rearrangement. Productive Simpson clonality was computed per sample as the square root of Simpson's diversity index over productive rearrangements. TCRdb retrieved this table from immuneACCESS and kept in-frame rearrangements only. Not all clones are present; in checked studies, unresolved V genes account for under half, and no reason is known for the remainder. V, J and clone size are taken as reported in that table, and D and trimming were inferred from the DNA itself. The sample includes about 64,000 clones, with approximately 80% observed a single time. 12% to 15% of the sample rests with the top ten.

One collaborating source in Seattle enrolled patients while the patients were actively infected and followed the patients over time throughout the course of disease. The collaborating institutions used their own protocols to collect whole blood in K2EDTA tubes. For TCRbeta analysis, collaborators shipped samples in one of three forms: frozen whole blood, isolated PBMCs, or DNA extracted from either of those sample types. Including cysteine and phenylalanine, the CDR3 has 16 amino acids. The CDR3 DNA has 48 bases and is translated from base 1. According to the germline V gene, CDR1 reads SGHNT and CDR2 reads YENEEA. V lost 2 bases and J lost 0 bases, and the count of bases not matched to a germline gene is 5. Comment on this clone: No cognate antigen has been identified for it. Within one base of it there is no much larger clone, and no base qualities were kept.

The sample consisted of peripheral blood. The rearranged chain carries TRBV11-3 and TRBJ2-7; the central 9 bases match TRBD2. This sequence was found in a man aged 55 to 70 with COVID-19, enrolled during active disease. The CDR3 region has the sequence CASSLSSSGSSYEQYF. The sequenced DNA is TGTGCCAGCAGCTTATCGAGTAGCGGGAGCTCCTACGAGCAGTACTTC.